This paragraph reports one T cell receptor (beta chain). Other nucleotide sequences in the sample specify the same CDR3. The sample comes from a study of blood T cell repertoires in COVID-19. Some clones are missing from TCRdb's copy, which holds only in-frame ones; the method was immunoSEQ multiplex PCR. This sample has about 430,000 clones, with approximately 91% found just once. Germline assignment: CDR1 KGHSH and CDR2 LQKENI. J was trimmed by 3 bases and V by 3 bases; bases with no gene match: 4. This CDR3 spans 15 amino acids. The sample consisted of PBMCs or T cells enriched from blood (not recorded which). This chain links TRBV18 with TRBJ2-7; 11 nucleotides line up with TRBD1. The TCR comes from a woman under 30 who had been exposed to COVID-19. CDR3 nucleotides: TGTGCCAGCTCACCTTCCGGGACAGGGGGCTACGAGCAGTACTTC. Translating it yields CASSPSGTGGYEQYF.